Detailed here is one T cell receptor beta chain. Its antigen is undetermined. The trim removed 6 bases at V and 7 bases at J, leaving 13 bases unmatched. CDR1 is MNHNY, CDR2 SVGAGI, per germline (reference sequence). The CDR3 loop spans 16 amino acids. The data belong to a study of blood T cells in healthy people across ages. It was with a sample-barcoded 5' primer and a J-beta primer mix that a second PCR of roughly 6 to 11 cycles was run. A 12-random-nucleotide template-switch adaptor tagged each cDNA molecule. MiXCR, run by TCRdb on the 5' RACE reads, gives a single entry per CDR3 protein. The profile covers some 560,000 distinct CDR3 sequences, with about 28% appearing a single time and approximately 3.3% taken by the ten largest. Study-level findings and limits: Fewer expanded clones and more diversity marked long-lived versus aged donors.

The sample was also linked to a second study, of T cells of mothers and their children. That report notes: The TCR beta CDR3 read count exceeded 9.5 million for each mother and was several million for each child.

The specimen was blood. The receptor's source is a boy between 2 and 10 years old in good health. This sequence joins TRBV6-6 and TRBJ2-2; TRBD1 matches at 8 bases. Here the CDR3 reads CASRPPQGVLLGELFF. DNA for the CDR3: TGTGCCAGCAGACCTCCACAGGGGGTGCTACTCGGGGAGCTGTTTTTT.